These 29 T cell receptor beta chains were sequenced from one sample in a study of metastatic and nonmetastatic thyroid tumors (TCRdb year 2020). Before undergoing thyroid surgery, none of the patients had been given any kind of treatment. Library prep was done by PCR. TCRdb names Illumina HiSeq 4000 as the instrument used. Through fastp at Q25 and MiXCR, TCRdb rebuilt clones from the public reads, retaining in-frame beta chains. For this sample the table gives around 42,000 clones, of which about an eighth were detected only once. The top ten hold less than 25% of the sample. The sample consisted of blood. These receptors were collected from a female donor with papillary thyroid cancer or a benign thyroid nodule (not recorded which). Some clones in this sample may be carry-over from other donors' samples.

This sequence joins TRBV3-1 and TRBJ2-7; 12 nucleotides line up with TRBD2. Germline trimming cut 3 bases from V and 3 bases from J; bases unmatched to any gene: 6. Germline V gene sequence: CDR1 LGHDT, CDR2 YNNKEL (reference sequence). This CDR3 contains 16 residues. CDR3 region: CASSQYETSGSYEQYF. CDR3 nucleotide sequence: TGTGCCAGCAGCCAGTACGAGACTAGCGGGAGCTACGAGCAGTACTTC.

This clone was counted many times. J is TRBJ2-7 and V is TRBV7-2; TRBD2 matches 8 bases. This CDR3 region has 17 residues. Germline V CDR1 and CDR2: SGHTA, FQGNSA. Germline trimming cut 4 bases from V and 1 base from J; bases unmatched to any gene: 12. CDR3 DNA: TGTGCCAGCAGCTACCACCCCGGGACTAGGGGTTCCTACGAGCAGTACTTC. Amino acid sequence: CASSYHPGTRGSYEQYF.

The chain is built from TRBV11-2 and TRBJ2-7, with 10 bases aligning to TRBD2. The CDR3 covers 17 residues. Germline V gene data show CDR1 as SGHAT and CDR2 as FQNNGV. Germline trimming cut 5 bases from V and 2 bases from J; bases unmatched to any gene: 12. The CDR3 sequence is CASSPGSGRTLPYEQYF. CDR3 nucleotide sequence: TGTGCCAGCAGCCCGGGTAGCGGGAGGACCTTGCCCTACGAGCAGTACTTC.

There are many counts of this clone. J is TRBJ2-1 and V is TRBV9; perhaps TRBD1 as D (6 bases). Germline values: CDR1 SGDLS, CDR2 YYNGEE. This CDR3 contains 15 residues. Trimming removed 2 bases from V and 1 base from J, with 10 bases in between. CDR3 nucleotides: TGTGCCAGCAGCGTCTGGACAGCGTCCTACAATGAGCAGTTCTTC. It encodes CASSVWTASYNEQFF.

Ten or more counts support this clone. The chain combines TRBV7-9 with TRBJ2-1; no firm D call. The CDR3 is made up of 12 amino acids. V was shortened by 6 bases and J by 10 bases, with 13 bases between the two germline ends. Germline V gene lookup returns CDR1 SEHNR and CDR2 FQNEAQ (reference sequence). This chain's CDR3 is CASSRIAFEQFF. The CDR3 region has the DNA TGTGCCAGCAGTCGGATAGCATTCGAGCAGTTCTTC.

In the case of this clone: Its ends do not fully match the called genes, so a read error is possible. The chain uses TRBV6-2 or TRBV6-3 and TRBJ1-5; D is unclear. CDR1 is MNHEY, CDR2 SVGEGT, per germline. The CDR3 sequence is 13 residues long. The DNA of the CDR3 is TGTGCCAGCACTCGGCAGGTAGGGCAGCCCAAGCATTTT. The encoded protein is CASTRQVGQPKHF.

In this sample, this clone turned up many times. This chain uses TRBV12-3 or TRBV12-4 with TRBJ2-1, with 9 bases that match TRBD1. The CDR3 length is 15 residues. V lost 7 bases and J lost 6; bases outside the gene matches: 10. CDR3 protein: CASTLTGTGFNEQFF. The CDR3 nucleotides are TGTGCCAGCACCCTCACCGGGACAGGGTTCAATGAGCAGTTCTTC.

About this clone: A much larger clone lies one base from this, so it may be a read error. This rearrangement joins TRBV9 to TRBJ2-3; 7 bases match TRBD2. The ends lost 7 bases at V and 0 bases at J; junction bases unmatched: 2. The CDR3 sequence is 13 residues long. CDR1 and CDR2 (germline): SGDLS, YYNGEE. Written as DNA, the CDR3 is TGTGCCAGCGCGGGAGTTAGCACAGATACGCAGTATTTT. Residues: CASAGVSTDTQYF. Together with reference TRBV9 and TRBJ2-3, the CDR3 gives the full variable domain: DSGVTQTPKHLITATGQRVTLRCSPRSGDLSVYWYQQSLDQGLQFLIQYYNGEERAKGNILERFSAQQFPDLHSELNLSSLELGDSALYFCASAGVSTDTQYFGPGTRLTVL.

This clone was recorded many times. This sequence joins TRBV28 and TRBJ2-7, with a tentative D call TRBD1 (6 bases). Per germline, CDR1 MDHEN and CDR2 SYDVKM. Trimming cost V 5 bases and J 3 bases, with 11 bases left between them. This CDR3 spans 13 amino acids. CDR3 in DNA: TGTGCCAGCAGTCCCCGGGACAACTACGAGCAGTACTTC. This encodes CASSPRDNYEQYF.

The rearrangement links TRBV12-3 or TRBV12-4 to TRBJ2-3; 7 bases are shared with TRBD2. The V gene end was trimmed by 5 bases and the J gene end by 6 bases; junction bases not matched to a gene: 11. CDR3 length: 15 amino acids. The CDR3 nucleotides are TGTGCCAGCAGTCCCCCGAGCGGGACCAAGGATACGCAGTATTTT. It is translated as CASSPPSGTKDTQYF.

This clone was seen ten or more times. This sequence joins TRBV7-7 and TRBJ2-1, with 12 bases fitting TRBD2. Germline V CDR1 and CDR2: SSHAT, FNYEAQ (reference sequence). Unmatched junction bases numbered 9, after V lost 1 base and J lost 5 bases. This CDR3 region has 18 residues. The CDR3 reads CASSLGDPGLAGNNEQFF. In DNA form, the CDR3 reads TGTGCCAGCAGCTTAGGGGACCCGGGACTAGCGGGTAACAATGAGCAGTTCTTC.

In this sample, this clone turned up many times. This sequence joins TRBV2 and TRBJ2-7; D call uncertain. Germline V lookup: CDR1 SNHLY, CDR2 FYNNEI. The CDR3 is made up of 13 amino acids. V lost 4 bases to trimming and J lost 6 bases, with 13 bases between them. The CDR3 spells CASSADRAVEQYF. CDR3 in DNA: TGTGCCAGCAGTGCTGACCGGGCGGTCGAGCAGTACTTC.

The sample holds many counts of this clone. The rearrangement links TRBV29-1 to TRBJ2-1; TRBD1 or TRBD2 may be the D gene (5 bases each). The germline gives CDR1 SQVTM, CDR2 ANQGSEA. Trimming cost V 4 bases and J 14 bases, with 12 bases left between them. The CDR3 is made up of 10 amino acids. As DNA, the CDR3 is TGCAGCGTTGTGGACGGGGCGGAGTTCTTC. Amino acid sequence: CSVVDGAEFF.

The sample holds many counts of this clone. The V and J genes are TRBV12-3 or TRBV12-4 and TRBJ1-1; weak D call: TRBD1 (5 bases). V shed 3 bases and J shed 1 base, with 9 bases lying between them. This CDR3 spans 14 amino acids. In DNA, the CDR3 is TGTGCCAGCAGTTTGCAGGGACCGAACACTGAAGCTTTCTTT. Its translation is CASSLQGPNTEAFF.

The sample holds many counts of this clone. The CDR3 loop reads CASSSSNRATGELFF. DNA of the CDR3: TGTGCCAGCAGCTCTAGCAACAGGGCCACCGGGGAGCTGTTTTTT. The chain uses TRBV7-3 and TRBJ2-2, with D maybe TRBD1 (6 bases). Trimming stripped 4 bases from V and 4 bases from J, with 13 bases between. There are 15 residues in the CDR3. Germline V CDR1 and CDR2: SGHTA, FQGTGA.

This clone appeared many times. The J gene is TRBJ1-1, the V gene TRBV7-3; the D gene is possibly TRBD1 (6 bases). V lost 3 bases and J lost 1, with 6 bases in between. Germline V gene lookup returns CDR1 SGHTA and CDR2 FQGTGA. The CDR3 has 13 residues. The CDR3 bases are TGTGCCAGCAGCTTGGGACAGAACACTGAAGCTTTCTTT. It yields the protein CASSLGQNTEAFF.

This clone was observed many times. The chain recombines TRBV6-1 with TRBJ2-3, with 7 positions matching TRBD2. Losses at the gene ends were 6 bases for V and 3 bases for J; bases not matched to a gene: 6. In germline, CDR1 is MNHNS, CDR2 SASEGT. The CDR3 is 14 amino acids. The CDR3 DNA sequence: TGTGCCAGCAGGCGCGGGAGTGAAACAGATACGCAGTATTTT. Its translation: CASRRGSETDTQYF.

This clone was seen many times. This chain uses TRBV28 with TRBJ2-7; 11 bases are shared with TRBD1. Per germline, CDR1 MDHEN and CDR2 SYDVKM. The CDR3 length is 16 residues. Germline trimming cut 2 bases from V and 1 base from J; bases unmatched to any gene: 4. Written as DNA, the CDR3 is TGTGCCAGCAGTTTAAGGGACAGGGGGTTTTCCTACGAGCAGTACTTC. This encodes CASSLRDRGFSYEQYF. Full variable domain (outside the CDR3, taken from reference TRBV28 and TRBJ2-7): DVKVTQSSRYLVKRTGEKVFLECVQDMDHENMFWYRQDPGLGLRLIYFSYDVKMKEKGDIPEGYSVSREKKERFSLILESASTNQTSMYLCASSLRDRGFSYEQYFGPGTRLTVT.

In this sample, this clone turned up many times. The V and J genes are TRBV4-3 and TRBJ1-5; D gene unclear. Trimming shortened V by 0 bases and J by 6 bases, and 6 bases separated the two germline ends. The length of the CDR3 is 13 residues. Per germline, CDR1 LGHNA and CDR2 YSLEER. In nucleotides, the CDR3 is TGCGCCAGCAGCCAAGATCGAGGTCAGCCCCAGCATTTT. As protein: CASSQDRGQPQHF.

The table lists this clone with many counts. The rearrangement joins TRBV6-1 to TRBJ2-7, with TRBD1 matching 9 bases. The CDR3 is 14 residues long. The V and J ends lost 6 bases and 8 bases, in that order; junction bases with no gene match: 11. The germline V gene encodes CDR1 MNHNS and CDR2 SASEGT. The CDR3 region has the DNA TGTGCCAGCAGCCACCGGGACAGGGAGTTCAAGCAGTACTTC. Residues: CASSHRDREFKQYF.

This clone was found a few times. A clone one base away is much larger, so this may be a read error. Distinct nucleotide sequences in the sample also encode this CDR3. This rearrangement joins TRBV5-6 to TRBJ2-3; D is tentatively TRBD1 or TRBD2 (5 bases each). The CDR3 spans 17 residues. CDR1 and CDR2 (germline): SGHDT, YYEEEE. V was pared by 0 bases and J by 4 bases, with 18 bases between. The CDR3 DNA sequence: TGTGCCAGCAGCTTGGAGGGGCCGTATGGGGGTCCAGATACGCAGTATTTT. Translation: CASSLEGPYGGPDTQYF.

This clone was picked up many times. The J gene is TRBJ1-6, the V gene TRBV7-2; TRBD1 agrees at 7 bases. The CDR3 consists of 16 residues. The germline V gene has CDR1 SGHTA and CDR2 FQGNSA. V dropped 5 bases and J dropped 0; count of bases not matched to a gene: 4. The CDR3 sequence: CASSVTGASYNSPLHF. The CDR3 bases are TGTGCCAGCAGCGTAACAGGGGCCTCCTATAATTCACCCCTCCACTTT.

This clone was counted between two and nine times. Germline and junction disagree at one end, which may indicate a read error. The chain has TRBV27 and TRBJ1-2; weak D call: TRBD1 (6 bases). The germline V gene encodes CDR1 MNHEY and CDR2 SMNVEV (reference sequence). This CDR3 contains 15 residues. The CDR3, as DNA: TGTGCCAGCAGACCTATGACAGGTGGCATCTATTGCTACACCTTC. This gives the protein CASRPMTGGIYCYTF.

J is TRBJ2-2 and V is TRBV20-1, with TRBD1 as a possible D gene (6 bases). CDR3 length: 14 residues. V lost 6 bases and J lost 5, with 16 bases in between. Per the germline V gene, CDR1 is DFQATT and CDR2 is SNEGSKA (reference sequence). The DNA of the CDR3 is TGCAGTGCGGACACAGGGTTTCGTACCGGGGAGCTGTTTTTT. Its translation: CSADTGFRTGELFF.

This clone appeared many times. This specimen includes other DNA sequences encoding the same CDR3. CDR3 loop: CASRGTGGTHNSPLHF. The CDR3 bases are TGTGCCAGCAGGGGAACAGGGGGCACTCATAATTCACCCCTCCACTTT. V and J are TRBV28 and TRBJ1-6, with 9 nucleotides matching TRBD1. Germline V CDR1 and CDR2: MDHEN, SYDVKM. J was trimmed by 5 bases and V by 6 bases; bases with no gene match: 8. The CDR3 loop spans 16 amino acids.

CDR3 sequence: CASSHPDRENQPQHF. DNA for the CDR3: TGCGCCAGCAGCCACCCCGACAGGGAAAATCAGCCCCAGCATTTT. The chain links TRBV4-1 to TRBJ1-5, with 7 bases identical to TRBD1. CDR3 length: 15 amino acids. CDR1 and CDR2 (germline): MGHRA, YSYEKL. The trim removed 3 bases at V and 4 bases at J, leaving 6 bases unmatched.

This clone was recorded at least ten times. V usage is TRBV7-9 and J usage is TRBJ1-4; 11 positions agree with TRBD1. Germline V CDR1 and CDR2: SEHNR, FQNEAQ (reference sequence). The CDR3 spans 15 residues. V gave up 4 bases and J gave up 7 bases; unmatched junction bases: 5. The CDR3, as DNA: TGTGCCAGCAGCTCCCGGACAGGGGGCGGTGAAAAACTGTTTTTT. Translation: CASSSRTGGGEKLFF.

There are many counts of this clone. A much more abundant neighbour one base away suggests this may be a read error. Other DNA sequences in this sample translate to the same CDR3. The CDR3 nucleotides are TGTGTCAGCAGTTCCACCCGACACGGATACGAGCAGTACTTC. Translated: CVSSSTRHGYEQYF. The chain has TRBV27 and TRBJ2-7; D is unclear. This CDR3 is built from 14 residues. Germline values: CDR1 MNHEY, CDR2 SMNVEV (reference sequence).

In this sample, this clone turned up a few times. A read error may be the cause here, since a much bigger clone is one base away. This chain uses TRBV6-1 with TRBJ2-3; D is undetermined. From germline, CDR1 is MNHNS and CDR2 SASEGT. The CDR3 has 13 residues. The CDR3 is CASGGRGTDTQYF. The CDR3 region has the DNA TGTGCCAGCGGTGGCCGAGGCACAGATACTCAGTATTTT.